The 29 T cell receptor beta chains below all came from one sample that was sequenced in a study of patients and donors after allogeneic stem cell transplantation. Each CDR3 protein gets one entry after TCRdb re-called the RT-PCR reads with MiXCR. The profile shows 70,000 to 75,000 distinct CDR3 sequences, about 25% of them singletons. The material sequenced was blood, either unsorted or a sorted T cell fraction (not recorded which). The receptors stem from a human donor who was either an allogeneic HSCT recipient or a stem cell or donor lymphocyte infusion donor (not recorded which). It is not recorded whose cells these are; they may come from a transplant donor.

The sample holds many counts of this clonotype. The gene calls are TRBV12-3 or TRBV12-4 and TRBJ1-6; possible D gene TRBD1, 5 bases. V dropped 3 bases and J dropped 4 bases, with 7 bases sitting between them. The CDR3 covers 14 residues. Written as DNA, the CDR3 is TGTGCCAGCAGTTTTAGACAGTATAATTCACCCCTCCACTTT. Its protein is CASSFRQYNSPLHF.

As DNA, the CDR3 is TGTGCCAGCAGTCTACCGGACAGGGCCTACGAGCAGTACTTC. Encoded protein: CASSLPDRAYEQYF. The gene calls are TRBV28 and TRBJ2-7; 8 bases align to TRBD1. CDR3 size: 14 residues. Trimming removed 5 bases from V and 2 bases from J; junction bases left unmatched: 5. Germline values: CDR1 MDHEN, CDR2 SYDVKM.

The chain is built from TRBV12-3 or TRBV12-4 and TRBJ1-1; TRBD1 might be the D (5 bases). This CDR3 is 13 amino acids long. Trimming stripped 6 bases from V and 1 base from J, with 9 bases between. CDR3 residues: CASRTVGNTEAFF. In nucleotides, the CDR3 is TGTGCCAGCAGGACAGTGGGGAACACTGAAGCTTTCTTT.

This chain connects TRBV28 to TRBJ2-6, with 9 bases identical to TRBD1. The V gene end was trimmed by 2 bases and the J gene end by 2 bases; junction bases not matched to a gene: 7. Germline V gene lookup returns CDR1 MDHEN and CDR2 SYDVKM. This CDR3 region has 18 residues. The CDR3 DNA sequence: TGTGCCAGCAGTTTACGTGGACAGGGGAGAACTGGGGCCAACGTCCTGACTTTC. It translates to CASSLRGQGRTGANVLTF.

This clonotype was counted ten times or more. DNA for the CDR3: TGTGCCACCAGCAGCAATCCTGCACGCGGCTATGGCTACACCTTC. This gives the protein CATSSNPARGYGYTF. This chain joins TRBV15 and TRBJ1-2, with unresolved D. V was shortened by 3 bases and J by 4 bases, with 15 bases between the two germline ends. Germline assignment: CDR1 LNHNV and CDR2 YYDKDF (reference sequence). This CDR3 contains 15 residues.

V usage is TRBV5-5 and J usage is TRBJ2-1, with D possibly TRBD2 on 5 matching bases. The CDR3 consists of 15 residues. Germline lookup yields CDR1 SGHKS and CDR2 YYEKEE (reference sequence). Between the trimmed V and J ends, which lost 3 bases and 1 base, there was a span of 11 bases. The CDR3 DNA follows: TGTGCCAGCAGCTGGACTCGAGGATCCTACAATGAGCAGTTCTTC. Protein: CASSWTRGSYNEQFF.

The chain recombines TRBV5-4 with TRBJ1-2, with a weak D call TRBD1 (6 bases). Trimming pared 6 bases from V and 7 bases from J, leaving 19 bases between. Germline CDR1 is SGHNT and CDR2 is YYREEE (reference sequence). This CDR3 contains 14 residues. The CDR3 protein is CASTEEKQGLGYTF. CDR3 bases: TGTGCCAGCACCGAGGAAAAACAGGGTCTTGGCTACACCTTC.

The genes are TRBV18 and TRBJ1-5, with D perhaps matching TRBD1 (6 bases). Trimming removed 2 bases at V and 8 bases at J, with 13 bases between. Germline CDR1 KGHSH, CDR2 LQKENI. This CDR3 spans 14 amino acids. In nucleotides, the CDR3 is TGTGCCAGCTCACCAGGAAGGGGGTGGGAGCCCCAGCATTTT. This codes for CASSPGRGWEPQHF.

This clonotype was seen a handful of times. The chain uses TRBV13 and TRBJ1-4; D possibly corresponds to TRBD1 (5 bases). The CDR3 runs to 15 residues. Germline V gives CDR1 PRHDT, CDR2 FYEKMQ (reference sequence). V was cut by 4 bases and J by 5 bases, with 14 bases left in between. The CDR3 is CASSSGPSQNEKLFF. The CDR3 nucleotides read TGTGCCAGCAGCTCGGGACCGTCACAGAATGAAAAACTGTTTTTT.

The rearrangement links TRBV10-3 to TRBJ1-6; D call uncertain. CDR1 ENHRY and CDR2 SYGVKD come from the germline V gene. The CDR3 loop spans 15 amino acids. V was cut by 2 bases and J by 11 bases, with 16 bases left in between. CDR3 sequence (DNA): TGTGCCATCAGTGAGGATAGCCAGATAGGAGCACCCCTCCACTTT. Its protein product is CAISEDSQIGAPLHF.

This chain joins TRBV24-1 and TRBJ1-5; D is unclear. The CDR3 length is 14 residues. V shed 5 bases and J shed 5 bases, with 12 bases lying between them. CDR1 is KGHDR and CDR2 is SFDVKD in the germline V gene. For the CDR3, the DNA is TGTGCCACCAGTGTGGCCGGGGTCCATCAGCCCCAGCATTTT. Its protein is CATSVAGVHQPQHF.

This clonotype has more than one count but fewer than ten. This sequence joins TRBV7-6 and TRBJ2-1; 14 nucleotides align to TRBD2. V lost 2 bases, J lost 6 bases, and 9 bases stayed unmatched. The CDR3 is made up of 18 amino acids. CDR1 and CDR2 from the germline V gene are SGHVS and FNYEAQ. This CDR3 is CASSLWAPGLAGVNEQFF. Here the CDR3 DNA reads TGTGCCAGCAGCTTATGGGCCCCGGGACTAGCGGGAGTCAATGAGCAGTTCTTC.

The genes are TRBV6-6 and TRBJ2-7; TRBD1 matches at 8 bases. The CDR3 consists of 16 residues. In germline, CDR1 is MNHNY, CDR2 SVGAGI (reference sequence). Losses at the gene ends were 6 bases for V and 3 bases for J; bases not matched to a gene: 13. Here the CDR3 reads CASSRIGQGQFYEQYF. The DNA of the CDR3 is TGTGCCAGCAGCCGGATCGGACAGGGTCAATTCTACGAGCAGTACTTC.

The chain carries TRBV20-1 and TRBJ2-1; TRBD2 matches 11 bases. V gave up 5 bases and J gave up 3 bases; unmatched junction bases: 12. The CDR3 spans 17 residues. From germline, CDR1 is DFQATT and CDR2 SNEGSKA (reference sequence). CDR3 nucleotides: TGCAGTGCTCCGCTCGGGACTAGCGGCGCTTACTACAATGAGCAGTTCTTC. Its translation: CSAPLGTSGAYYNEQFF.

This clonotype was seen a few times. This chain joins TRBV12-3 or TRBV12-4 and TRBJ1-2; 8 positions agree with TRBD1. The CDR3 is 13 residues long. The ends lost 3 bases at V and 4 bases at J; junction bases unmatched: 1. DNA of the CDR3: TGTGCCAGCAGTTTGACAGGGGTCTATGGCTACACCTTC. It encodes CASSLTGVYGYTF.

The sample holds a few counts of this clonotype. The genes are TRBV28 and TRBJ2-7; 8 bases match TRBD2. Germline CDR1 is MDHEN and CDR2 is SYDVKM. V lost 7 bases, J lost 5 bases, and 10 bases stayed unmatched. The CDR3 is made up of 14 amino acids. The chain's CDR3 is CASNGGRRSNEQYF. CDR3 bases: TGTGCCAGCAACGGCGGGAGGAGAAGCAACGAGCAGTACTTC.

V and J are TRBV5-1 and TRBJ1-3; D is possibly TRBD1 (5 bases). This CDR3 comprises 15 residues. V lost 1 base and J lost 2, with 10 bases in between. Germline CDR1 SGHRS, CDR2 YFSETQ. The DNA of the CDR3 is TGCGCCAGCAGCTTGAATCAGGGAACTGGAAACACCATATATTTT. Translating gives CASSLNQGTGNTIYF. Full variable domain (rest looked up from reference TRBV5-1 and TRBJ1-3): KAGVTQTPRYLIKTRGQQVTLSCSPISGHRSVSWYQQTPGQGLQFLFEYFSETQRNKGNFPGRFSGRQFSNSRSEMNVSTLELGDSALYLCASSLNQGTGNTIYFGEGSWLTVV.

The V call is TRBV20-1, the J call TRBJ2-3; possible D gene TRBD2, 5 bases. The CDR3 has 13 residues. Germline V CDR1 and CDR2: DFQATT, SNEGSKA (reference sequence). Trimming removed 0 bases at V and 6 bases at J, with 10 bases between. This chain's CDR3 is CSARDGSGDTQYF. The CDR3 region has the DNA TGCAGTGCTAGAGATGGGTCGGGGGATACGCAGTATTTT.

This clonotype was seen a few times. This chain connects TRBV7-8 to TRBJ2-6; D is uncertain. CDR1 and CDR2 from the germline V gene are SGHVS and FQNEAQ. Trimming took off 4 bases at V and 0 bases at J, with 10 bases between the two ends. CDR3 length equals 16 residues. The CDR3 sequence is CASSYGAYSGANVLTF. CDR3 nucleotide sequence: TGTGCCAGCAGCTACGGCGCCTACTCTGGGGCCAACGTCCTGACTTTC.

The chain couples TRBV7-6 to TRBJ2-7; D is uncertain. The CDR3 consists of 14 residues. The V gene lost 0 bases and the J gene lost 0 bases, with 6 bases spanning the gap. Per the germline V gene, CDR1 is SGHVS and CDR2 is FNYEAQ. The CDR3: CASSLAPSSYEQYF. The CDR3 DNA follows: TGTGCCAGCAGCTTAGCGCCCAGCTCCTACGAGCAGTACTTC.

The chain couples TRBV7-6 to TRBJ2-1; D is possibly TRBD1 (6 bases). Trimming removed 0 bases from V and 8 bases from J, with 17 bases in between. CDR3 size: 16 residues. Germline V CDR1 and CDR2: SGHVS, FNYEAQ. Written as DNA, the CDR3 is TGTGCCAGCAGCTTAGCGGACAGATACCTTAAGGATGAGCAGTTCTTC. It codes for CASSLADRYLKDEQFF.

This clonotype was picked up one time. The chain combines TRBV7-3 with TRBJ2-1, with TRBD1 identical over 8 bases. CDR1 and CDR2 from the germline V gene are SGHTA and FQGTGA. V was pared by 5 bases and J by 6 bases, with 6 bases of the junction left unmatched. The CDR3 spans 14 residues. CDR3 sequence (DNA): TGTGCCAGCAGCCCGGGACAGGCGCGCAATGAGCAGTTCTTC. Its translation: CASSPGQARNEQFF.

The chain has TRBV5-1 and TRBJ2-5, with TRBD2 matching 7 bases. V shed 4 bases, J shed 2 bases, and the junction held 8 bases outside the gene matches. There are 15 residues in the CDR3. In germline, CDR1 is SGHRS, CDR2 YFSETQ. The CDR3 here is CASSLRVSGQETQYF. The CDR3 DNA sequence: TGCGCCAGCAGCCTTCGAGTTAGCGGGCAAGAGACCCAGTACTTC.

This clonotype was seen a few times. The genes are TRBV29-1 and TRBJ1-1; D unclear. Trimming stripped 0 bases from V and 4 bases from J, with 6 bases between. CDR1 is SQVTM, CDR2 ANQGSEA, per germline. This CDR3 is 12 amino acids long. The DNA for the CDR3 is TGCAGCGTTGAAGATGAAACCACTGAAGCTTTCTTT. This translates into CSVEDETTEAFF.

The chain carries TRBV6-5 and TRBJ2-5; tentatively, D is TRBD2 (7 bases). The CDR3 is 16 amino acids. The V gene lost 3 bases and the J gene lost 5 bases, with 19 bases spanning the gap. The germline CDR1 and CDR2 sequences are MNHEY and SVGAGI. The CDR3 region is CASSYSDWGGRETQYF. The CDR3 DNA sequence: TGTGCCAGCAGTTATTCTGATTGGGGGGGCCGCGAGACCCAGTACTTC.

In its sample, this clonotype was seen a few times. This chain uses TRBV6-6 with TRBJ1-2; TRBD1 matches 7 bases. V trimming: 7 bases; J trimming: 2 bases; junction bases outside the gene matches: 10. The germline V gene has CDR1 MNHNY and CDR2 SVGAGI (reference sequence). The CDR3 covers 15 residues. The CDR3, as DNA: TGTGCCAGCACGCACCGGAGGGACAGCAACTATGGCTACACCTTC. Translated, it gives CASTHRRDSNYGYTF.

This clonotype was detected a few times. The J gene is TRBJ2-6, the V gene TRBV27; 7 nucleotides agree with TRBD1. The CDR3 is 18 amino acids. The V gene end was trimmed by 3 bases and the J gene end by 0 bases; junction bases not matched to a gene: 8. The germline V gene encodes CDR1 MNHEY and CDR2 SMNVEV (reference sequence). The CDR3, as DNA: TGTGCCAGCAGTTTTTACGGGACAGCCGTCTCTGGGGCCAACGTCCTGACTTTC. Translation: CASSFYGTAVSGANVLTF.

The DNA of the CDR3 is TGCGCCAGCAGCCAAGAAGGACTAGCGAAAGAGACCCAGTACTTC. Its translation: CASSQEGLAKETQYF. The chain recombines TRBV4-3 with TRBJ2-5, with TRBD2 matching 9 bases. The junction had 2 bases not matched to a gene; V was cut back by 0 bases and J by 3 bases. CDR1 LGHNA and CDR2 YSLEER come from the germline V gene. This CDR3 region has 15 residues.

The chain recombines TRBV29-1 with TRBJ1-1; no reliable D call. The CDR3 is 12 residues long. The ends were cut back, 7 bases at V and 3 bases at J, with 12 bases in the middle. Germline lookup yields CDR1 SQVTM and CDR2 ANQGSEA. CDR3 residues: CSGAVGYTEAFF. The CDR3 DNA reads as TGCAGCGGTGCCGTGGGGTACACTGAAGCTTTCTTT. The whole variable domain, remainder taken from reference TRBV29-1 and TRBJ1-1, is SAVISQKPSRDICQRGTSLTIQCQVDSQVTMMFWYRQQPGQSLTLIATANQGSEATYESGFVIDKFPISRPNLTFSTLTVSNMSPEDSSIYLCSGAVGYTEAFFGQGTRLTVV.